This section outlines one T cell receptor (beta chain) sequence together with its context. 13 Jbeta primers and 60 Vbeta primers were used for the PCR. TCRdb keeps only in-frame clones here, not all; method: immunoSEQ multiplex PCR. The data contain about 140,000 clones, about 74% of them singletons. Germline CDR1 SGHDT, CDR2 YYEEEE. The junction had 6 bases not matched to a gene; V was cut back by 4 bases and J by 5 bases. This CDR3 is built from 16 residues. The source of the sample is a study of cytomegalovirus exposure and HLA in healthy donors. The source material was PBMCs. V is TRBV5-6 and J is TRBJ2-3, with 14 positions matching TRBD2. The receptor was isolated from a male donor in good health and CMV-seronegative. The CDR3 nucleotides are TGTGCCAGCAGCCTCAGAGGACTAGCGGGAGGAGATACGCAGTATTTT. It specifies CASSLRGLAGGDTQYF.